This TCR beta chain derives from a study of PD-1 blockade in classical Hodgkin lymphoma. Brentuximab vedotin exposure varied, and every patient relapsed after autologous stem cell transplantation. This CDR3 is built from 14 residues. Germline lookup yields CDR1 MNHEY and CDR2 SMNVEV (reference sequence). Trimming took 6 bases from V and 4 from J; bases not matched to a gene: 5. Here immunoSEQ multiplex PCR was the method, and the copy in TCRdb shows in-frame clones only, minus some. The profile covers about 110,000 clones, with about 89% appearing a single time and just under 20% taken by the ten largest.

The material sequenced was peripheral blood mononuclear cells (PBMCs), taken before the second cycle of nivolumab. V is TRBV27 and J is TRBJ2-7; TRBD2 matches 11 bases. The receptor was derived from a human donor with classical Hodgkin lymphoma. The CDR3 loop is CASRLAGGPYEQYF. The CDR3 nucleotides read TGTGCCAGCAGGTTAGCGGGAGGGCCGTACGAGCAGTACTTC.